The sequence of this TCR beta chain was determined in a study of immune aging and cytomegalovirus after organ transplant (dated by TCRdb to the early 2020s). In terms of the full investigation: All transplant recipients received three-drug immunosuppression with prednisone, tacrolimus, and mycophenolate.

What the study reported, not specific to this receptor: Since the sequencing data did not include a CD57 measurement, a conservative gene-based definition of aging was used in its place. TEMRA cells made up a larger share of large clones, and the seven largest clones (roughly 1,900 cells) gained aged and TEMRA cells while losing TCM cells. Following viremia, cells with an aged phenotype rose post-transplant no matter the clone size, with the increase showing up earlier in large clones (days 200-264) than in small clones.

Trimming takes 1 base from V and 5 bases from J, and the germline ends sit 12 bases apart. Based on the germline V gene, the CDR1 and CDR2 sequences are MGHRA and YSYEKL. There are 14 amino acids in the CDR3, from cysteine to phenylalanine inclusive. Kept here is only the CDR3 DNA, which spans 42 bases and is read in frame from base 1. Libraries were made using single-cell sequencing. Instrument on record: Illumina NovaSeq 6000. The BD Rhapsody Targeted mRNA and AbSeq Reagent Kit, in a microwell format, was used for cell capture and library preparation. The libraries included TCR, sample tags, AbSeq, and targeted mRNA drawn from the Human T-Cell Expression Panel together with custom TOX and TOX2 primers. Sequencing of the libraries was done on an Illumina NovaSeq. On the authors' methods: The analysis covered about 9,800 cells in total, of which about 7,000 were CD8 T cells and 4494 were CD8 T cells with an identifiable TCR CDR3. The BD Rhapsody Targeted Analysis Pipeline, including V(D)J processing, was run on the Seven Bridges Genomics platform to process the raw data. Quality control, Sample Tag demultiplexing with Lex-BDSMK, clone identification with VDJ Explorer, and Seurat clustering were performed in SeqGeq 1.6.0. Clones making up <1% of CD8 T cells were classified as non-expanded, and clones making up >2.5% of the sample were classified as clonal expansions. The public reads were reprocessed in TCRdb via fastp at Q25 and MiXCR, keeping in-frame beta chains. Entries are consolidated by CDR3 protein sequence, retaining the most common genes and DNA. V and J calls and clone size were set by TCRdb, not the authors. A total of roughly 23,000 distinct CDR3 sequences appear in this sample, roughly 38% of them only once. Under 30% of the sample goes to the ten largest clones.

As for this clonotype: Its antigen has not been determined. The input lacks base qualities; no much larger clone sits a single base away.

Explained via the paper, the time point label denotes: five sample-tagged time points from pre-transplant (day -1) to day 368 post-transplant, pooled. Thawed PBMC were stimulated with a CMV IE-1 overlapping peptide library for about 13 hours, with no transport inhibitors added. After thawing, cells were rested overnight and were then stimulated in R10 medium with CD28/CD49d costimulation. The IE-1 peptide library was composed of 15-amino-acid peptides with overlaps of 11 amino acids. Samples from each time point were barcoded using BD Single-Cell Multiplexing Kit Sample Tags, then pooled and stained with sorting antibodies plus oligo-conjugated anti-CD45RA. A BD FACSAria III was used to sort CMV-responsive CD8+CD137+ and CD4+CD154+ T cells at 4-way purity. Blood was drawn into EDTA vacutainers and was processed by Ficoll gradient within 1-24 hours.

The sequence joins TRBV4-1 to TRBJ2-7; matching of 6 bases hints at TRBD2 as the D gene. The receptor's source is a female donor who had a heart transplant and CMV viremia. The sequencing here drew on CMV peptide-activated CD4+ and CD8+ T cells sorted from blood, taken at five time points, pooled. The sample's cell subset or site, from its label and the paper: sorted CD8+CD137+ and CD4+CD154+ T cells after 11 to 12 h CMV IE-1 peptide stimulation. The encoded CDR3 is CASSQGLVINEQYF. In nucleotide form, the sequence is TGCGCCAGCAGCCAAGGACTAGTCATCAACGAGCAGTACTTC.